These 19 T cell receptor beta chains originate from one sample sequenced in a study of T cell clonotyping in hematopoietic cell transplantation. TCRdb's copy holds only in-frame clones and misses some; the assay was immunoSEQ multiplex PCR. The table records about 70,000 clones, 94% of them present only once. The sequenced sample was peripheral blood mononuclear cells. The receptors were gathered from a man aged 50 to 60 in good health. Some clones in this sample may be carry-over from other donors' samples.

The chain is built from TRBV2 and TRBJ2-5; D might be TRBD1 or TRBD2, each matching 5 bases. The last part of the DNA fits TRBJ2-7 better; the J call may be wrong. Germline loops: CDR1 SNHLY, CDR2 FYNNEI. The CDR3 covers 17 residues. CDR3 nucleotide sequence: TGTGCCAGCATTCTCTGGGCGATAGGCAGGGACCCCTACGAGCAGTACTTC. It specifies CASILWAIGRDPYEQYF.

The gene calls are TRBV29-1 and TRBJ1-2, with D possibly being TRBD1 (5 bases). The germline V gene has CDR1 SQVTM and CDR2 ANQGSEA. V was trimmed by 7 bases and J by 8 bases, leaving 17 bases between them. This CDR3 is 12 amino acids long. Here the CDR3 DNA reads TGCAGCGCCGAAGGATGGGGGGTCGGCTACACCTTC. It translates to CSAEGWGVGYTF.

The CDR3 nucleotides are TGTGCCAGCAGTGATCTCCTCACCGCCACGGACTTCTACGAGCAGTACTTC. Protein sequence: CASSDLLTATDFYEQYF. This chain connects TRBV6-1 to TRBJ2-7; TRBD2 is a possible D gene (5 bases). The CDR3 runs to 17 residues. V was pared by 3 bases and J by 3 bases, with 21 bases between. Germline lookup yields CDR1 MNHNS and CDR2 SASEGT.

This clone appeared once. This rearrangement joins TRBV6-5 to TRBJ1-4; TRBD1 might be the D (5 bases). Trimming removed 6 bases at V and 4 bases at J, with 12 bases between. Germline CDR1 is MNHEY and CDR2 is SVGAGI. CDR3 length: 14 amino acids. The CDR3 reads CASRRDGSNEKLFF. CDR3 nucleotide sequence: TGTGCCAGCAGGAGGGACGGGAGTAATGAAAAACTGTTTTTT.

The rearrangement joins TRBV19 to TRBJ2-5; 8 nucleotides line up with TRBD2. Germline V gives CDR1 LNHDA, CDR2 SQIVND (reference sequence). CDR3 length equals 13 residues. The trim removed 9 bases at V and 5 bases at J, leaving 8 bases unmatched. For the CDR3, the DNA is TGTGCCAGCAGGCGGGGGGCAGATGAGACCCAGTACTTC. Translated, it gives CASRRGADETQYF.

CDR3 loop: CASSQEGRNNEQFF. In nucleotides, the CDR3 is TGCGCCAGCAGCCAAGAGGGCAGAAACAATGAGCAGTTCTTC. The chain links TRBV4-3 to TRBJ2-1; no definite D call. V was shortened by 0 bases and J by 5 bases, with 8 bases between the two germline ends. This CDR3 contains 14 residues. CDR1 LGHNA and CDR2 YSLEER come from the germline V gene.

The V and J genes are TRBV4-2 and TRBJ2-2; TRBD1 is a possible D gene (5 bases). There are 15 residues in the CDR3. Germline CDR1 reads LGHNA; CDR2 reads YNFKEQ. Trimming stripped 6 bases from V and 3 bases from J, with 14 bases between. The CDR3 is CASRLQGGDTGELFF. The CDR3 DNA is TGTGCCAGCAGACTTCAGGGTGGGGACACCGGGGAGCTGTTTTTT.

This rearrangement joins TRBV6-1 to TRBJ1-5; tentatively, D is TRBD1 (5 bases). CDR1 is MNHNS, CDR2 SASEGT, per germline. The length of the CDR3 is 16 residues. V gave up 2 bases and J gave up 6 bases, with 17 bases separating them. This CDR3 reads CASSELFQGPGQPQHF. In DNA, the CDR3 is TGTGCCAGCAGTGAATTGTTTCAGGGCCCAGGTCAGCCCCAGCATTTT.

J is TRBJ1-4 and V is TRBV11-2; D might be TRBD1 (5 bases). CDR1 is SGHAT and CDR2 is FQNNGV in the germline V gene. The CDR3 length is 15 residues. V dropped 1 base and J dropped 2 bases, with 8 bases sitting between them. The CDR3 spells CASSLGGTTNEKLFF. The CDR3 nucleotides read TGTGCCAGCAGCTTAGGCGGGACGACTAATGAAAAACTGTTTTTT.

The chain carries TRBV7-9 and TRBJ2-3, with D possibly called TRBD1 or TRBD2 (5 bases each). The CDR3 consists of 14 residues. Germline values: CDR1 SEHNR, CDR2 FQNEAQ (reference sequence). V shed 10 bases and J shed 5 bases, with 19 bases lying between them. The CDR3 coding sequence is TGTGCCACCCTTGAGAGGGACCAGCAAGATACGCAGTATTTT. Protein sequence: CATLERDQQDTQYF.

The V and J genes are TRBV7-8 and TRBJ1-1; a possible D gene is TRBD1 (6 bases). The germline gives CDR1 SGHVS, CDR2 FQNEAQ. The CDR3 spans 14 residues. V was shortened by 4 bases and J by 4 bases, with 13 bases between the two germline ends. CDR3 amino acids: CASSYDRSSTEAFF. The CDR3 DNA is TGTGCCAGCAGCTACGACAGGAGTTCCACTGAAGCTTTCTTT.

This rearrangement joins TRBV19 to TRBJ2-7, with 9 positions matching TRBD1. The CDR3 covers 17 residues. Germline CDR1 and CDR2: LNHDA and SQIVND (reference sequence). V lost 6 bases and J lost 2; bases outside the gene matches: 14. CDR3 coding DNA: TGTGCCAGTAGCCCAGTTTGGGGACAGGGTTTTACCTACGAGCAGTACTTC. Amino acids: CASSPVWGQGFTYEQYF. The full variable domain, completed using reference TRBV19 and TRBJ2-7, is DGGITQSPKYLFRKEGQNVTLSCEQNLNHDAMYWYRQDPGQGLRLIYYSQIVNDFQKGDIAEGYSVSREKKESFPLTVTSAQKNPTAFYLCASSPVWGQGFTYEQYFGPGTRLTVT.

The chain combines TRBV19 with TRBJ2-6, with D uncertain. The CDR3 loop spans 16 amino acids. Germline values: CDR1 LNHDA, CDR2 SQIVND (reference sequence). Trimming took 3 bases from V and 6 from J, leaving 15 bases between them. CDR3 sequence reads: CASSITTSLEANVLTF. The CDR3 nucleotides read TGTGCCAGTAGTATTACGACGTCTCTTGAGGCCAACGTCCTGACTTTC.

In DNA, the CDR3 is TGCAGCGTGGAGGGTGGGGGCTCTGGGGCCAACGTCCTGACTTTC. It specifies CSVEGGGSGANVLTF. This sequence joins TRBV29-1 and TRBJ2-6; D perhaps matches TRBD2 (6 bases). The germline V and J ends were trimmed by 6 bases and 0 bases, with 12 bases remaining between them. The CDR3 has 15 residues. Germline V gene data show CDR1 as SQVTM and CDR2 as ANQGSEA.

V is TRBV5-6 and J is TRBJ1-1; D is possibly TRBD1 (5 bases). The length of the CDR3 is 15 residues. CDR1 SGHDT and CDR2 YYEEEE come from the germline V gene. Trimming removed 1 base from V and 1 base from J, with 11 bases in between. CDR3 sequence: CASSLTGAGNTEAFF. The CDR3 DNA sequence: TGTGCCAGCAGCTTGACCGGGGCCGGGAACACTGAAGCTTTCTTT.

DNA for the CDR3: TGTGCCAGCAGGGGAGGGACAGGGGCGCAGACCCAGTACTTC. This codes for CASRGGTGAQTQYF. This chain joins TRBV2 and TRBJ2-5; the match to TRBD1 covers 10 bases. The germline CDR1 and CDR2 sequences are SNHLY and FYNNEI. The CDR3 sequence is 14 residues long. V lost 6 bases and J lost 6; bases outside the gene matches: 7.

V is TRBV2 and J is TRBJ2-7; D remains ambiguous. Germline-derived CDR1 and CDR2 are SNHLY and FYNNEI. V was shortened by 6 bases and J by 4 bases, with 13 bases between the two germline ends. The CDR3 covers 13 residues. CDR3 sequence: CASSVDGVYEQYF. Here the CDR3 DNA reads TGTGCCAGCAGCGTCGATGGGGTGTACGAGCAGTACTTC.

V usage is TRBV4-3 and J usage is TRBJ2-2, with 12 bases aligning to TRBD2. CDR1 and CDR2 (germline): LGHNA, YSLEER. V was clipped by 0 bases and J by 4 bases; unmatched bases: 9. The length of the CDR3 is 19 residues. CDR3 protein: CASSQDRLAGGPATGELFF. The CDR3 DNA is TGCGCCAGCAGCCAAGACAGGCTAGCGGGAGGGCCGGCCACCGGGGAGCTGTTTTTT.

The CDR3: CASSPNGGRQETQYF. In DNA form, the CDR3 reads TGTGCCAGCAGCCCAAATGGGGGGAGGCAAGAGACCCAGTACTTC. The rearrangement links TRBV7-3 to TRBJ2-5; possibly TRBD2 for D (6 bases). Germline values: CDR1 SGHTA, CDR2 FQGTGA. Trimming took off 5 bases at V and 2 bases at J, with 15 bases between the two ends. The CDR3 extends over 15 amino acids.